One and the same sample provided the 24 T cell receptor beta chains below, sequenced in a study of blood T cell repertoires in COVID-19. Profiling relied on immunoSEQ multiplex PCR, and the TCRdb table lists in-frame clones only, not all of them. The data contain more than 40,000 clones, more than 75% of them seen just once; the ten biggest clones take up roughly 15%. The sequenced material came from peripheral blood. The origin of the receptors is a human donor in a cohort sampled during active COVID-19.

The V and J genes are TRBV7-8 and TRBJ2-2, with TRBD2 matching over 10 bases. Germline V gene sequence: CDR1 SGHVS, CDR2 FQNEAQ. J gave up 1 base and V 7 bases, and 12 bases lay outside the gene matches. This CDR3 has 18 residues. The CDR3 sequence: CASTDWVAGGRNTGELFF. CDR3 bases: TGTGCCAGCACCGATTGGGTAGCGGGAGGACGGAACACCGGGGAGCTGTTTTTT. The full variable domain, rest sourced from reference TRBV7-8 and TRBJ2-2, is GAGVSQSPRYKVAKRGQDVALRCDPISGHVSLFWYQQALGQGPEFLTYFQNEAQLDKSGLPSDRFFAERPEGSVSTLKIQRTQQEDSAVYLCASTDWVAGGRNTGELFFGEGSRLTVL.

V and J are TRBV6-1 and TRBJ2-2, with D perhaps TRBD1 (7 bases). CDR1 and CDR2 from the germline V gene are MNHNS and SASEGT. The CDR3 loop spans 17 amino acids. Trimming removed 4 bases from V and 4 bases from J, with 19 bases in between. The CDR3 region is CASSGLLGTAGTGELFF. CDR3 coding DNA: TGTGCCAGCAGTGGCCTCTTAGGGACAGCGGGCACCGGGGAGCTGTTTTTT.

The rearrangement joins TRBV5-1 to TRBJ2-7; 9 positions match TRBD1. Germline CDR1 is SGHRS and CDR2 is YFSETQ. J lost 7 bases, V lost 4 bases, and 9 bases had no gene match. CDR3 length equals 14 residues. The DNA of the CDR3 is TGCGCCAGCAGCACCCGGGACAGGGTCGATGAGCAGTACTTC. Protein: CASSTRDRVDEQYF.

The V and J genes are TRBV5-1 and TRBJ1-4; 7 nucleotides line up with TRBD1. The CDR3 loop spans 15 amino acids. CDR1 is SGHRS and CDR2 is YFSETQ in the germline V gene. Germline trimming cut 3 bases from V and 0 bases from J; bases unmatched to any gene: 2. In DNA, the CDR3 is TGCGCCAGCAGCTCCCAGGGGGCAACTAATGAAAAACTGTTTTTT. Its protein is CASSSQGATNEKLFF.

V and J are TRBV2 and TRBJ2-7; TRBD2 agrees at 11 bases. Germline values: CDR1 SNHLY, CDR2 FYNNEI. The CDR3 covers 15 residues. V dropped 8 bases and J dropped 1; count of bases not matched to a gene: 7. The CDR3 loop reads CASCTGTSGSYEQYF. In DNA form, the CDR3 reads TGTGCCAGCTGTACCGGGACTAGCGGTTCCTACGAGCAGTACTTC.

The chain is built from TRBV6-1 and TRBJ1-6, with TRBD1 matching 10 bases. The CDR3 is made up of 15 amino acids. With V trimmed by 1 base and J by 9 bases, 3 bases remained unmatched. The germline CDR1 and CDR2 sequences are MNHNS and SASEGT. The CDR3 sequence: CASSEDDRGLSPLHF. The CDR3 DNA follows: TGTGCCAGCAGTGAAGACGACAGGGGGCTTTCACCCCTCCACTTT.

This sequence joins TRBV6-2 or TRBV6-3 and TRBJ1-1; 7 bases fit TRBD1. The CDR3 is made up of 13 amino acids. Germline V gene lookup returns CDR1 MNHEY and CDR2 SVGEGT. The V gene end was trimmed by 3 bases and the J gene end by 5 bases; junction bases not matched to a gene: 3. CDR3 loop: CASSYHRGTEAFF. DNA of the CDR3: TGTGCCAGCAGTTATCACAGGGGAACTGAAGCTTTCTTT.

J is TRBJ1-1 and V is TRBV4-1; D gene ambiguous. Germline V lookup: CDR1 MGHRA, CDR2 YSYEKL. V was pared by 1 base and J by 1 base, with 10 bases between. This CDR3 comprises 15 residues. CDR3 in DNA: TGCGCCAGCAGCCAAGGCCCCCCCGGGAACACTGAAGCTTTCTTT. This encodes CASSQGPPGNTEAFF.

The chain combines TRBV15 with TRBJ2-7; a weak D match, TRBD1 (5 bases). CDR1 and CDR2 from the germline V gene are LNHNV and YYDKDF (reference sequence). The CDR3 runs to 14 residues. V was clipped by 6 bases and J by 8 bases, with 20 bases between them. The CDR3, as DNA: TGTGCCACCAGGTCGACAGAAGGGCCATGGAAGCAGTACTTC. Translating it yields CATRSTEGPWKQYF.

The rearrangement uses TRBV3-1 (or the pseudogene TRBV3-2) and TRBJ1-3, with 8 bases identical to TRBD1. Germline CDR1 reads LGHDT; CDR2 reads YNNKEL (reference sequence). The CDR3 totals 16 residues. V was pared by 4 bases and J by 4 bases, with 9 bases of the junction left unmatched. CDR3 in DNA: TGTGCCAGCAGCCCTAGGACAGGGAGTTTGGGAAACACCATATATTTT. It encodes CASSPRTGSLGNTIYF.

The V call is TRBV11-3, the J call TRBJ2-7, with D perhaps TRBD2 (6 bases). V gave up 5 bases and J gave up 3 bases, with 14 bases separating them. Germline CDR1 reads SGHNT; CDR2 reads YENEEA. The CDR3 spans 14 residues. CDR3 protein: CASSLSTAGYEQYF. CDR3 DNA: TGTGCCAGCAGCCTCTCGACAGCGGGCTACGAGCAGTACTTC. Filled out from reference TRBV11-3 and TRBJ2-7, the complete variable domain reads EAGVVQSPRYKIIEKKQPVAFWCNPISGHNTLYWYLQNLGQGPELLIRYENEEAVDDSQLPKDRFSAERLKGVDSTLKIQPAELGDSAVYLCASSLSTAGYEQYFGPGTRLTVT.

This chain links TRBV6-2 or TRBV6-3 with TRBJ2-5, with 11 bases that match TRBD2. V trimming: 2 bases; J trimming: 1 base; junction bases outside the gene matches: 6. The length of the CDR3 is 17 residues. Germline values: CDR1 MNHEY, CDR2 SVGEGT. The CDR3 protein is CASSYLAGGEIQETQYF. The DNA of the CDR3 is TGTGCCAGCAGTTACCTAGCGGGGGGAGAGATCCAAGAGACCCAGTACTTC.

The CDR3 sequence: CASSMGDSHNYGYTF. Written as DNA, the CDR3 is TGTGCCAGCAGTATGGGGGACAGCCATAACTATGGCTACACCTTC. The chain uses TRBV27 and TRBJ1-2; 7 bases agree with TRBD1. V shed 5 bases and J 1 base; nucleotides not matched to a gene: 7. Germline CDR1 and CDR2: MNHEY and SMNVEV (reference sequence). The CDR3 loop spans 15 amino acids.

The chain carries TRBV6-6 and TRBJ2-7; 8 positions agree with TRBD1. The CDR3 length is 16 residues. Per the germline V gene, CDR1 is MNHNY and CDR2 is SVGAGI (reference sequence). V gave up 0 bases and J gave up 2 bases; unmatched junction bases: 6. The CDR3 coding sequence is TGTGCCAGCAGTTACTCTCAGGGGGCGGGGACCTACGAGCAGTACTTC. It yields the protein CASSYSQGAGTYEQYF.

This chain joins TRBV5-1 and TRBJ2-3; TRBD2 might be the D (7 bases). Per the germline V gene, CDR1 is SGHRS and CDR2 is YFSETQ. Trimming took off 4 bases at V and 2 bases at J, with 20 bases between the two ends. The CDR3 contains 17 residues. The CDR3 nucleotides are TGCGCCAGCAGCCCTGGGAAGGGGGGGGTGTCCACAGATACGCAGTATTTT. This codes for CASSPGKGGVSTDTQYF.

V and J are TRBV5-4 and TRBJ2-2; weak D call: TRBD1 (6 bases). CDR1 and CDR2 from the germline V gene are SGHNT and YYREEE (reference sequence). V was cut by 4 bases and J by 0 bases, with 13 bases left in between. The CDR3 sequence is 16 residues long. CDR3 bases: TGTGCCAGCAGCACAGAAACAGGGCCGAACACCGGGGAGCTGTTTTTT. As protein: CASSTETGPNTGELFF.

The genes are TRBV29-1 and TRBJ2-5, with TRBD1 identical over 10 bases. Germline CDR1 SQVTM, CDR2 ANQGSEA. V shed 5 bases and J 4 bases; nucleotides not matched to a gene: 10. This CDR3 has 15 amino acids. The CDR3 spells CSVRPGWTGGETQYF. In DNA form, the CDR3 reads TGCAGCGTTCGGCCGGGGTGGACAGGGGGAGAGACCCAGTACTTC.

CDR3 nucleotide sequence: TGTGCCAGCTCCCGGACTAGCGGGACAGAGACCCAGTACTTC. This translates into CASSRTSGTETQYF. The rearrangement joins TRBV18 to TRBJ2-5, with 12 positions matching TRBD2. This CDR3 has 14 residues. Trimming took 6 bases from V and 4 from J; bases not matched to a gene: 3. Germline V lookup: CDR1 KGHSH, CDR2 LQKENI.

This chain uses TRBV11-2 with TRBJ1-1; D might be TRBD1 (5 bases). The CDR3 covers 16 residues. Germline assignment: CDR1 SGHAT and CDR2 FQNNGV. V was pared by 5 bases and J by 3 bases, with 19 bases between. The CDR3 sequence: CASSPRFAGGHTEAFF. The DNA of the CDR3 is TGTGCCAGCAGCCCCCGTTTCGCGGGGGGACACACTGAAGCTTTCTTT.

In this sample, this clone turned up once. The chain is built from TRBV5-1 and TRBJ1-3, with D uncertain. V gave up 0 bases and J gave up 9 bases, with 13 bases separating them. Germline loops: CDR1 SGHRS, CDR2 YFSETQ. CDR3 length equals 14 residues. The CDR3 DNA sequence: TGCGCCAGCAGCTTGGAGGCATGGGGAGGCACCATATATTTT. Its protein is CASSLEAWGGTIYF.

The rearrangement uses TRBV13 and TRBJ2-3, with 9 positions matching TRBD2. The V segment lost 7 bases and the J segment 3 bases; nucleotides outside the gene matches: 5. The CDR3 is 14 residues long. Germline loops: CDR1 PRHDT, CDR2 FYEKMQ (reference sequence). CDR3 DNA: TGTGCCAGCACCAGCGGGAGGCGGACAGATACGCAGTATTTT. Translating it yields CASTSGRRTDTQYF.

CDR3 protein: CASSPQGNTEAFF. The CDR3, as DNA: TGTGCCAGCAGCCCACAGGGGAACACTGAAGCTTTCTTT. The rearrangement uses TRBV5-6 and TRBJ1-1; tentatively, D is TRBD1 (6 bases). The CDR3 length is 13 residues. Trimming removed 4 bases from V and 1 base from J, with 8 bases in between. Looked up from germline, CDR1 is SGHDT and CDR2 is YYEEEE.

The J gene is TRBJ2-1, the V gene TRBV6-6; possible D gene TRBD2, 6 bases. The germline V gene encodes CDR1 MNHNY and CDR2 SVGAGI (reference sequence). Trimming took off 5 bases at V and 3 bases at J, with 17 bases between the two ends. The CDR3 has 16 amino acids. This CDR3 is CASSTPPGGNYNEQFF. In DNA, the CDR3 is TGTGCCAGCAGTACCCCCCCCGGGGGTAACTACAATGAGCAGTTCTTC.

The chain is built from TRBV19 and TRBJ2-7; 10 bases are shared with TRBD2. The J segment lost 3 bases and the V segment lost 3 bases, leaving 5 bases of the junction unmatched. The germline V gene has CDR1 LNHDA and CDR2 SQIVND (reference sequence). The CDR3 totals 15 residues. In DNA, the CDR3 is TGTGCCAGTAGTATTTCCCTAGCGGGAGACTACGAGCAGTACTTC. This codes for CASSISLAGDYEQYF.